The clone carrying this TCR beta chain has just one count. V was cut by 5 bases and J by 9 bases, with 11 bases left in between. Germline values: CDR1 LNHDA, CDR2 SQIVND (reference sequence). CDR3 length: 12 amino acids. In the authors' workflow: It was from reference gene primer amplification that nucleated cell counts were estimated. The repertoire was sequenced with immunoSEQ multiplex PCR; TCRdb's copy has only in-frame clones and lacks some. Clone size and V and J calls were adopted from that table, with D and trimming inferred from the DNA. The sample holds 40,000 to 55,000 clones, more than 75% seen once. The data stem from a study of blood T cell repertoires in COVID-19. Study context: From the United States, Italy and Spain came samples of acute and convalescent COVID-19. From T cells, B-cell-depleted T cells, or PBMCs came the material, which was cDNA or gDNA.

The sample taken for sequencing was peripheral blood. This TCR was sampled from a human donor with acute or convalescent COVID-19. The donor label of this sample is uncertain. This chain links TRBV19 with TRBJ1-5; D possibly corresponds to TRBD1 (5 bases). In DNA form, the CDR3 reads TGTGCCAGTAGTTGGGGGGAACGGCCCCAGCATTTT. Its protein product is CASSWGERPQHF.